What follows describes a single T cell receptor beta chain. Antigen unknown. Using a J-beta primer mix together with a sample-barcoded 5' primer, a second PCR was run for about 6 to 12 cycles. TCRdb recomputed calls from the 5' RACE reads with MiXCR, one row per CDR3 protein. The sample has about 640,000 distinct CDR3 sequences, about 28% seen once. The sample comes from a study of blood T cells in healthy people across ages. Overall study results and limits: When one million T cells were used, diversity estimates were thought to be underestimates. Expanded clonotype changes were possibly confounded by unknown donor CMV status.

The CDR3 extends over 18 amino acids. Per the germline V gene, CDR1 is SGHRS and CDR2 is YFSETQ. V trimming: 0 bases; J trimming: 1 base; junction bases outside the gene matches: 6. The specimen sequenced was blood. The chain has TRBV5-1 and TRBJ2-1; 11 nucleotides agree with TRBD2. This clonotype was sampled from an elderly woman in good health. The CDR3 here is CASSLVVSSGRSYNEQFF. The CDR3 bases are TGCGCCAGCAGCTTGGTAGTATCTAGCGGGAGGTCCTACAATGAGCAGTTCTTC.